The 18 T cell receptor beta chains below all came from one sample that was sequenced in a study of CDR3 diversity in severe acne (dated by TCRdb to the late 2010s). The library was built by means of PCR. This sample was sequenced with an Illumina HiSeq 2000. Using fastp trimming at Q25 and MiXCR clonotype assembly, TCRdb reanalyzed the public sequencing data and kept in-frame beta chains. One record per CDR3 amino acid sequence lists the most common genes and DNA. The table for this sample lists over 85,000 distinct CDR3 sequences; about half of them were counted only once. The ten most abundant clones make up approximately 13% of the sample. The sequencing input was blood. Every receptor here comes from a male donor with acne.

This clonotype was seen many times. The genes are TRBV11-2 and TRBJ2-7; 7 bases match TRBD2. In germline, CDR1 is SGHAT, CDR2 FQNNGV. V was clipped by 1 base and J by 4 bases; unmatched bases: 10. The CDR3 is 16 residues long. DNA for the CDR3: TGTGCCAGCAGCTTAGGCTACGCGGGAGCTTCGTACGAGCAGTACGTC. Amino acids: CASSLGYAGASYEQYV.

The chain combines TRBV19 with TRBJ1-4; D not certain. The CDR3 loop spans 16 amino acids. Germline V gene data show CDR1 as LNHDA and CDR2 as SQIVND (reference sequence). Trimming shortened V by 2 bases and J by 1 base, and 11 bases separated the two germline ends. The CDR3 nucleotides read TGTGCCAGTAGTATAAGCGTAGGGTTAACTAATGAAAAACTGTTTTTT. Translated: CASSISVGLTNEKLFF.

This clonotype was recorded at least ten times. The gene calls are TRBV19 and TRBJ2-2, with no clear D. The germline CDR1 and CDR2 sequences are LNHDA and SQIVND (reference sequence). The V gene lost 9 bases and the J gene lost 5 bases, with 7 bases spanning the gap. This CDR3 contains 11 residues. This chain's CDR3 is CASSRTGELFF. The CDR3 DNA follows: TGTGCCAGCAGCCGGACCGGGGAGCTGTTTTTT.

Here the CDR3 reads CASSLGQIFSGANVLTF. The CDR3, as DNA: TGTGCCAGCAGCTTAGGACAGATATTCTCTGGGGCCAACGTCCTGACTTTC. The chain has TRBV7-9 and TRBJ2-6; TRBD1 is a possible D gene (5 bases). The CDR3 totals 17 residues. Trimming cost V 1 base and J 0 bases, with 10 bases left between them. The germline gives CDR1 SEHNR, CDR2 FQNEAQ (reference sequence).

The chain's CDR3 is CSASHGLSNYGYTF. CDR3 bases: TGCAGTGCTAGTCACGGACTCTCGAACTATGGCTACACCTTC. This chain connects TRBV20-1 to TRBJ1-2; unclear D gene. The CDR3 loop spans 14 amino acids. V was clipped by 3 bases and J by 2 bases, with 13 bases between them. Per the germline V gene, CDR1 is DFQATT and CDR2 is SNEGSKA (reference sequence).

About this clonotype: A much larger clone differs by one base, so this may be a read error. The V gene is TRBV11-2, the J gene TRBJ2-4, with D possibly being TRBD2 (5 bases). The CDR3 is 15 amino acids. Germline lookup yields CDR1 SGHAT and CDR2 FQNNGV. CDR3 sequence: CASSPDRVSGNIRYF. DNA for the CDR3: TGTGCCAGCAGCCCCGATCGGGTTTCGGGAAACATTCGGTACTTC. Full variable domain (remainder filled in from reference TRBV11-2 and TRBJ2-4): EAGVAQSPRYKIIEKRQSVAFWCNPISGHATLYWYQQILGQGPKLLIQFQNNGVVDDSQLPKDRFSAERLKGVDSTLKIQPAKLEDSAVYLCASSPDRVSGNIRYFGAGTRLSVL.

A few counts support this clonotype. The chain recombines TRBV5-4 with TRBJ2-5; TRBD2 aligns across 12 bases. This CDR3 has 14 residues. Trimming at V came to 4 bases and at J to 4 bases, leaving 2 bases not matched to a gene. Germline V gene lookup returns CDR1 SGHNT and CDR2 YYREEE (reference sequence). The DNA for the CDR3 is TGTGCCAGCAGCCCGGGACTAGCGGGAGAGACCCAGTACTTC. This gives the protein CASSPGLAGETQYF.

This clonotype was detected once. V and J are TRBV29-1 and TRBJ2-1; 10 nucleotides match TRBD2. Germline assignment: CDR1 SQVTM and CDR2 ANQGSEA. The CDR3 has 12 residues. Trimming at V came to 7 bases and at J to 6 bases, leaving 3 bases not matched to a gene. This chain's CDR3 is CSGLAGLNEQFF. DNA of the CDR3: TGCAGCGGACTAGCGGGCCTCAATGAGCAGTTCTTC.

The rearrangement uses TRBV9 and TRBJ2-7; 8 bases are a match to TRBD2. Germline V CDR1 and CDR2: SGDLS, YYNGEE. The CDR3 is 16 amino acids. V trimming: 3 bases; J trimming: 4 bases; junction bases outside the gene matches: 12. CDR3 DNA sequence: TGTGCCAGCAGCGGAGTAGGAAGCGGGAGTCATTACGAGCAGTACTTC. Translating gives CASSGVGSGSHYEQYF.

The chain employs TRBV7-8 and TRBJ2-5, with D unclear. Trimming stripped 5 bases from V and 8 bases from J, with 9 bases between. This CDR3 spans 11 amino acids. Germline CDR1 reads SGHVS; CDR2 reads FQNEAQ. The CDR3 region has the DNA TGTGCCAGCAGCCCCCTAGGAACCCAGTACTTC. Its protein product is CASSPLGTQYF.

This clonotype was seen a few times. CDR3 in amino acids: CASSPGAEDGYTF. DNA of the CDR3: TGTGCCAGCAGTCCAGGGGCCGAGGATGGCTACACCTTC. This sequence joins TRBV9 and TRBJ1-2; tentatively, D is TRBD1 (6 bases). CDR1 SGDLS and CDR2 YYNGEE come from the germline V gene. The CDR3 sequence is 13 residues long. V lost 5 bases and J 6 bases, leaving 14 bases between the germline ends.

This clonotype was counted many times. The chain recombines TRBV4-1 with TRBJ2-6; D remains ambiguous. CDR3 length: 15 amino acids. V was clipped by 1 base and J by 4 bases, with 8 bases between them. Germline values: CDR1 MGHRA, CDR2 YSYEKL. The CDR3 region is CASSQVVGGANVLTF. In nucleotides, the CDR3 is TGCGCCAGCAGCCAAGTAGTAGGGGGGGCCAACGTCCTGACTTTC.

In its sample, this clonotype ranks as medium-sized (0.01 to 0.1%). The rearrangement uses TRBV20-1 and TRBJ1-1; D not resolved. CDR3 length: 12 residues. CDR1 DFQATT and CDR2 SNEGSKA come from the germline V gene (reference sequence). V was clipped by 4 bases and J by 1 base, with 7 bases between them. The CDR3 spells CSATMSNTEAFF. DNA for the CDR3: TGCAGTGCTACAATGTCGAACACTGAAGCTTTCTTT.

This clonotype was observed at least ten times. The chain uses TRBV19 and TRBJ1-6, with TRBD1 matching 7 bases. The junction had 5 bases not matched to a gene; V was cut back by 8 bases and J by 4 bases. Germline CDR1 reads LNHDA; CDR2 reads SQIVND (reference sequence). The CDR3 runs to 14 residues. CDR3 DNA sequence: TGTGCCAGTGGAGGGACAGAATATAATTCACCCCTCCACTTT. Amino acids: CASGGTEYNSPLHF.

This clonotype was observed many times. The chain uses TRBV20-1 and TRBJ2-5; a weak D match, TRBD2 (6 bases). The CDR3 has 14 residues. Looked up from germline, CDR1 is DFQATT and CDR2 is SNEGSKA (reference sequence). V shed 2 bases and J shed 2 bases, with 12 bases lying between them. The CDR3 bases are TGCAGTGCTAGATGGCGGGACGGGCAAGAGACCCAGTACTTC. This gives the protein CSARWRDGQETQYF.

This clonotype has ten or more counts. CDR3: CASQTEGGYNEQFF. The CDR3 DNA reads as TGTGCCAGTCAGACTGAGGGGGGGTACAATGAGCAGTTCTTC. The rearrangement uses TRBV27 and TRBJ2-1; perhaps TRBD2 as D (7 bases). The CDR3 length is 14 residues. Trimming stripped 9 bases from V and 4 bases from J, with 16 bases between. CDR1 MNHEY and CDR2 SMNVEV come from the germline V gene (reference sequence).

J is TRBJ2-1 and V is TRBV11-2, with TRBD2 matching 9 bases. CDR3 length: 16 amino acids. V shed 3 bases, J shed 4 bases, and the junction held 7 bases outside the gene matches. In germline, CDR1 is SGHAT, CDR2 FQNNGV. CDR3 sequence (DNA): TGTGCCAGCAGCTTTGAATATGCGGGAGGGTACAATGAGCAGTTCTTC. This encodes CASSFEYAGGYNEQFF.

The chain uses TRBV20-1 and TRBJ1-2; D gene uncertain. The CDR3 totals 13 residues. Germline V gene lookup returns CDR1 DFQATT and CDR2 SNEGSKA (reference sequence). With 0 bases removed from V and 0 bases from J, the gap between germline ends came to 5 bases. In nucleotides, the CDR3 is TGCAGTGCTAGAGAAACCGCTAACTATGGCTACACCTTC. Its translation: CSARETANYGYTF.